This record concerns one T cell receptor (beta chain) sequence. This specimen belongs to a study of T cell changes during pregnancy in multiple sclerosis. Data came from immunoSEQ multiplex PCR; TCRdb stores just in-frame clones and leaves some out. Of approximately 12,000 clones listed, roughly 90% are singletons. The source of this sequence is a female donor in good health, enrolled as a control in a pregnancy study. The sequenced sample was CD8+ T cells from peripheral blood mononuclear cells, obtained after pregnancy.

Here the CDR3 DNA reads TGTGCCAGCAGTCCTGGCCCCTGGGGCTACACCTTC. It codes for CASSPGPWGYTF. The V and J genes are TRBV27 and TRBJ1-2; D is unclear. This CDR3 comprises 12 residues. Germline CDR1 reads MNHEY; CDR2 reads SMNVEV (reference sequence). V was trimmed by 5 bases and J by 8 bases, leaving 12 bases between them.